This TCR beta chain was retrieved from a study of metastatic and nonmetastatic thyroid tumors. Study at large: Repertoires were compared across blood and tumor or nodule tissue from malignant and benign thyroid patients. Study results and limitations: Reported TCR beta diversity, measured in blood and tumor, was significantly higher for malignant thyroid tumors than for benign nodules.

Authors' methods: A papillary thyroid cancer distant-metastasis classifier was built from CDR3 differences across clinicopathological groups. TCRdb re-clonotyped the PCR reads via MiXCR. The V and J calls shown here were made by TCRdb, not taken from the authors' results. In the table there are more than 25,000 clones, approximately 10% of which are singletons. No patient had received any treatment before thyroid surgery. In this sample, this clone turned up many times. The target antigen is unknown. The CDR3 extends over 15 amino acids. V was cut by 4 bases and J by 0 bases, with 12 bases left in between. Germline assignment: CDR1 SGHRS and CDR2 YFSETQ.

The sample comprised blood. J is TRBJ2-3 and V is TRBV5-1; unclear D gene. This sequence originates from a female donor with papillary thyroid cancer or a benign thyroid nodule (not recorded which). Some clones in this sample may be carry-over from other donors' samples. CDR3 in DNA: TGCGCCAGCAGCCATTTAAAAACTAGCACAGATACGCAGTATTTT. It encodes CASSHLKTSTDTQYF.